This paragraph covers one T cell receptor (beta chain) sequence. Which antigen it targets is not known. Per-base quality was not reported, and no clone a single base away is much larger than it. Distinct nucleotide sequences in the sample also encode this CDR3. As encoded in the germline V gene (reference sequence), CDR1 is MNHNY while CDR2 is SVGAGI. The CDR3 covers 11 residues, taking in both the cysteine and the phenylalanine. Only the CDR3 part of the read is kept: 33 bases, read in frame from the first base. V and J are truncated by 7 bases and 1 base respectively, leaving an intervening sequence of 4 bases. The immunoSEQ Assay was used to immunosequence TCRbeta CDR3 regions from genomic DNA. Before high-throughput sequencing, genomic DNA was amplified using bias-controlled multiplex PCR. Regarding the original processing steps: To quantify the absolute abundance of each unique TCRbeta CDR3 region, the sequences were collapsed and filtered. Clonality, defined as 1 minus Pielou's evenness, was calculated using only productive rearrangements. A previously published method was used to identify clones whose frequencies were significantly greater in on-treatment samples than in baseline samples. Held by TCRdb, this immuneACCESS table contains in-frame sequences only and omits some clones. Under half of the omission traces to an unresolved V gene where checked; the cause of the rest is unknown. That table furnishes V, J and clone size, whereas the DNA furnished D and trimming. Counted in this sample were some 26,000 clones; 70% to 80% of them appeared once. Jointly, the top ten make up roughly a fifth of the sample.

The sample belongs to a study of sequential checkpoint blockade in melanoma (dated by TCRdb to the late 2010s). In the study overall: Patients were assigned by 1:1 randomization to either first-line nivolumab followed by ipilimumab (arm A) or ipilimumab followed by nivolumab (arm B). Maintenance nivolumab came after each of the two trial sequences.

The meaning of the sample's treatment or condition label: randomized to nivolumab then ipilimumab (arm A) or the reverse (arm B). No trial patient had received prior DNA-damaging chemotherapy. A FACS Aria II flow cytometer was used to sort live CD3+CD8+ cells that were negative for CD19 and CD56 from thawed PBMCs. Samples were obtained from patients with melanoma enrolled in CheckMate 064, a randomized, open-label phase II trial of sequential checkpoint blockade. Peripheral blood mononuclear cells were collected by leukapheresis, purified using Ficoll-Paque, and frozen in human serum containing approximately 9.8% DMSO. Right after sorting, the blood CD3+CD8+ cells were verified to be >95% pure, and DNA extraction followed. The full study reports these points: Validation of the response-prediction model combining TCR metrics and mutation burden is needed in larger, independent patient cohorts.

The rearranged chain carries TRBV6-6 and TRBJ1-1, with the identity of the D gene unclear. This clonotype originated in a human donor with melanoma. This specimen was CD8+ T cells sorted from blood (inferred from file names), taken from a patient given nivolumab and ipilimumab in sequence. The bases read TGTGCCAGCACTCCGAACACTGAAGCTTTCTTT. It encodes CASTPNTEAFF.